This T cell receptor (beta chain) was captured by sequencing in a study of shared clonotypes between healthy human individuals. Produced via immunoSEQ multiplex PCR; TCRdb's table is partial and in-frame only. The table shows 600,000 to 750,000 clones, with 55% to 80% occurring only once. This clonotype was sampled from a woman in her 30s in good health. Sequencing was carried out using memory CD4+ T cells sorted from blood. Documented subset: CD45RA-negative fraction.

The CDR3 nucleotides are TGTGCCAGCACCCAGGGGATGAGTAACACTGAAGCTTTCTTT. This sequence encodes CASTQGMSNTEAFF. The chain couples TRBV6-1 to TRBJ1-1, with D perhaps TRBD1 (6 bases). The CDR3 sequence is 14 residues long. Germline V gene lookup returns CDR1 MNHNS and CDR2 SASEGT. V was cut by 7 bases and J by 2 bases, with 14 bases left in between.